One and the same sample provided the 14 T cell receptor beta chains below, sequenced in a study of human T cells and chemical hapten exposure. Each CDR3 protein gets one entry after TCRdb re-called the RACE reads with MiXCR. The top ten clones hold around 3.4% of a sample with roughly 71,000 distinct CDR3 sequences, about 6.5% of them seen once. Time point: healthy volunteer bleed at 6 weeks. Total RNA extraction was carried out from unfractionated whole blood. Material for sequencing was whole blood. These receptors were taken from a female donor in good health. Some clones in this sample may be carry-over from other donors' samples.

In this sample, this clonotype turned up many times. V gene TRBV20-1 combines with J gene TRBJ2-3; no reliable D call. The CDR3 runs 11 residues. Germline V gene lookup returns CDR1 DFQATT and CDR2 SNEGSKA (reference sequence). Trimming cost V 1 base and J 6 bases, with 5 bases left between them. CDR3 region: CSARGLDTQYF. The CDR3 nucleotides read TGCAGTGCTAGAGGCCTGGATACGCAGTATTTT.

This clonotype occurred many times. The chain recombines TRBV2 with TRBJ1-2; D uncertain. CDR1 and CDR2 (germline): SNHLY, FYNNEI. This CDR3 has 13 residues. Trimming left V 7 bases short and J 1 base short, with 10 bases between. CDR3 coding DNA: TGTGCCAGCACAGGCCGGCTTAACTATGGCTACACCTTC. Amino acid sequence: CASTGRLNYGYTF.

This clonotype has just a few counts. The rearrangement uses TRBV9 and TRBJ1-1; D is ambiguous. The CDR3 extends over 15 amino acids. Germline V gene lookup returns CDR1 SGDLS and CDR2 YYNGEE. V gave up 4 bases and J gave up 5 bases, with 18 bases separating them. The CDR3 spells CASSPGGVLRTEAFF. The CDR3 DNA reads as TGTGCCAGCAGCCCAGGTGGGGTATTGAGGACTGAAGCTTTCTTT.

CDR3 region: CASSLPRGDNQPQHF. CDR3 DNA: TGTGCCAGCAGTTTACCCAGGGGGGATAATCAGCCCCAGCATTTT. The V call is TRBV28, the J call TRBJ1-5, with 7 bases that match TRBD1. The CDR3 extends over 15 amino acids. The ends lost 2 bases at V and 4 bases at J; junction bases unmatched: 5. Germline loops: CDR1 MDHEN, CDR2 SYDVKM.

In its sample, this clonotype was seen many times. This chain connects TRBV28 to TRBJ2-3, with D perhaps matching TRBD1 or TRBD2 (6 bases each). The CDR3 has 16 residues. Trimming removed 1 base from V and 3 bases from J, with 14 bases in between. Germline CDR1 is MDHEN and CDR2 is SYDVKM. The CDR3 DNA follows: TGTGCCAGCAGTTTATTGGGGGGCGCCGCGACAGATACGCAGTATTTT. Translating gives CASSLLGGAATDTQYF.

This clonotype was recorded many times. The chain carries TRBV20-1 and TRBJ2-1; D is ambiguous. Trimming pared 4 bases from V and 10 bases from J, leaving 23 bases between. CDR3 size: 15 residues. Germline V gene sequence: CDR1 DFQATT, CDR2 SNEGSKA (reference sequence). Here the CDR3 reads CSAIGLVGRSREQFF. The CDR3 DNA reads TGCAGTGCTATTGGGCTGGTTGGACGCTCAAGGGAGCAGTTCTTC.

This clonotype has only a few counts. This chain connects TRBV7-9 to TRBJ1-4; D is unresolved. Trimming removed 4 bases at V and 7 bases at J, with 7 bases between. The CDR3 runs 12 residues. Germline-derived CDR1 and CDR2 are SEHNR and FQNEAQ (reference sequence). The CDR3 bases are TGTGCCAGCAGCTCTGAGGGTGAAAAACTGTTTTTT. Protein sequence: CASSSEGEKLFF.

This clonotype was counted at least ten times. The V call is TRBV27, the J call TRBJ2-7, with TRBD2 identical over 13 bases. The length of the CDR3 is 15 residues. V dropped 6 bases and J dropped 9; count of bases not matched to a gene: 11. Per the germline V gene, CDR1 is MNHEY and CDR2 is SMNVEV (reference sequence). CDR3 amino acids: CASSTYGLAGAGQYF. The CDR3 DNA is TGTGCCAGCAGCACATATGGACTAGCGGGAGCCGGGCAGTACTTC.

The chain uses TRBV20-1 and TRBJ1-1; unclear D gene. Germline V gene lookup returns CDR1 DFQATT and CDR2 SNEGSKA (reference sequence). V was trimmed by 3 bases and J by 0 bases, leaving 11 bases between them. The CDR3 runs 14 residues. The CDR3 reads CSASTGWVNTEAFF. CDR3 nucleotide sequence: TGCAGTGCTAGTACCGGGTGGGTGAACACTGAAGCTTTCTTT.

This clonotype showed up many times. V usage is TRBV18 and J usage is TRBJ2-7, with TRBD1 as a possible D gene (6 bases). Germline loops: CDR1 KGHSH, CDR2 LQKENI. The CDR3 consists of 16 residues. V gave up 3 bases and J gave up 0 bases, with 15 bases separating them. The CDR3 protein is CASSPNRASSSYEQYF. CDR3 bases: TGTGCCAGCTCACCCAACAGGGCCTCGAGCTCCTACGAGCAGTACTTC. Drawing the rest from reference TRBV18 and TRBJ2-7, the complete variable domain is NAGVMQNPRHLVRRRGQEARLRCSPMKGHSHVYWYRQLPEEGLKFMVYLQKENIIDESGMPKERFSAEFPKEGPSILRIQQVVRGDSAAYFCASSPNRASSSYEQYFGPGTRLTVT.

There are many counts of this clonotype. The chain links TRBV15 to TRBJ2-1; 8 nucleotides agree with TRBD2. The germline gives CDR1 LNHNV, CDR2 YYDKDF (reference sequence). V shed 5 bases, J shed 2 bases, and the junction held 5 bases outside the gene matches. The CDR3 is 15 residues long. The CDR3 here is CATSPLAETYNEQFF. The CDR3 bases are TGTGCCACCAGCCCACTAGCGGAGACCTACAATGAGCAGTTCTTC.

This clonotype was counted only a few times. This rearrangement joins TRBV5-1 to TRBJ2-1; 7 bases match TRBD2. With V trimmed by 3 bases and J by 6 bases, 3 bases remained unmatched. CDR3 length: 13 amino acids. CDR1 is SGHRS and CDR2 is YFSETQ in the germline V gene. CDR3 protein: CASSSGGSNEQFF. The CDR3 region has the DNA TGCGCCAGCAGCTCTGGCGGGAGCAATGAGCAGTTCTTC. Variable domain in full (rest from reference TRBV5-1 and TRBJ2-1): KAGVTQTPRYLIKTRGQQVTLSCSPISGHRSVSWYQQTPGQGLQFLFEYFSETQRNKGNFPGRFSGRQFSNSRSEMNVSTLELGDSALYLCASSSGGSNEQFFGPGTRLTVL.

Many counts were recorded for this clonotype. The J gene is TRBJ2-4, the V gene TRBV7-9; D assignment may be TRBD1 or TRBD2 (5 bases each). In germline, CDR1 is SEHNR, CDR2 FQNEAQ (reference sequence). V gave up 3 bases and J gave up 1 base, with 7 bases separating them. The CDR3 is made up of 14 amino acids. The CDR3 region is CASSLGEAKNIQYF. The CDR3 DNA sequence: TGTGCCAGCAGCTTGGGGGAGGCCAAAAACATTCAGTACTTC. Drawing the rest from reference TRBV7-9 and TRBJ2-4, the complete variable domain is DTGVSQNPRHKITKRGQNVTFRCDPISEHNRLYWYRQTLGQGPEFLTYFQNEAQLEKSRLLSDRFSAERPKGSFSTLEIQRTEQGDSAMYLCASSLGEAKNIQYFGAGTRLSVL.

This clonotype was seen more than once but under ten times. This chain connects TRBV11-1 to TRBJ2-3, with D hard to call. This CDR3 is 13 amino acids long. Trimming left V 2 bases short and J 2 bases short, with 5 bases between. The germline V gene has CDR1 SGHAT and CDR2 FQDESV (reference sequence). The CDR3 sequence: CASSLTITDTQYF. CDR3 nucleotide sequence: TGTGCCAGCAGCTTAACGATCACAGATACGCAGTATTTT. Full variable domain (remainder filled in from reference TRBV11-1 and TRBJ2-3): EAEVAQSPRYKITEKSQAVAFWCDPISGHATLYWYRQILGQGPELLVQFQDESVVDDSQLPKDRFSAERLKGVDSTLKIQPAELGDSAMYLCASSLTITDTQYFGPGTRLTVL.